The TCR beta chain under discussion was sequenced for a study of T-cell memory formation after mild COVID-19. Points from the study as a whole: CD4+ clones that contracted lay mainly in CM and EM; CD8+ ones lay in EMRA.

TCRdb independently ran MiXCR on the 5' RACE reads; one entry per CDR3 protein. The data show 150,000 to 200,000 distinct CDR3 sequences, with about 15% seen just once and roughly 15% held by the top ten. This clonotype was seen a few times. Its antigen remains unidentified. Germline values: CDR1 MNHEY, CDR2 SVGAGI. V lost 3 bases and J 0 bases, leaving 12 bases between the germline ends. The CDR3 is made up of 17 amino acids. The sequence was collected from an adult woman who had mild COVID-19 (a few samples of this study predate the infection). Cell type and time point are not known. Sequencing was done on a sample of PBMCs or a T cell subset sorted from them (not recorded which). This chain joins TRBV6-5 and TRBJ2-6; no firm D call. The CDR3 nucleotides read TGTGCCAGCAGTTATTCGAGACCCAACTCTGGGGCCAACGTCCTGACTTTC. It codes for CASSYSRPNSGANVLTF.